The rows below give T cell receptor beta chains drawn from one sample of a study of quantifying T cell responses using KT2 cells. Using its own MiXCR run on the UMI-ligation and nested PCR reads, TCRdb lists one record per CDR3 protein. Of some 33,000 distinct CDR3 sequences in the sample, 10% are singletons; the top ten hold roughly 10%. Sequencing was performed on PBMCs spiked with cells of the T cell clone KT2. These receptors were collected from a human donor. CDR3s include the opening cysteine and the closing phenylalanine or tryptophan. The order of the fields is CDR3 DNA, CDR3 protein, J gene, clone size, V gene, D gene. The D gene is left open where the match is weak. Part of the rows lack a size; the others show once, few, many or a class for expanded clones.

CDR3nt: TGTGCCAGCAGCCCCCCCCCGACTAGACCCTACAATGAGCAGTTCTTC
CDR3aa: CASSPPPTRPYNEQFF
j_gene: TRBJ2-1
abundance: NA
v_gene: TRBV21-1
d_gene: NA

CDR3nt: TGTGCCAGCAGCCAGGATCAGGTTAGGCACGAGCAGTACTTC
CDR3aa: CASSQDQVRHEQYF
j_gene: TRBJ2-7
abundance: many
v_gene: TRBV4-2
d_gene: NA

CDR3nt: TGTGCCAGTAGTATTGCTAGCGGGGGGAACAATGAGCAGTTCTTC
CDR3aa: CASSIASGGNNEQFF
j_gene: TRBJ2-1
abundance: many
v_gene: TRBV19
d_gene: TRBD2

CDR3nt: TGTGCCTGGAGTGAGGGATTAGGGCGGGAGAAAGAGAATGAGCAGTTCTTC
CDR3aa: CAWSEGLGREKENEQFF
j_gene: TRBJ2-1
abundance: many
v_gene: TRBV30
d_gene: TRBD2

CDR3nt: TGTGCCACCAGCAGAGATCCCGGGGCAGTAAATCGCGTCCTGACTTTC
CDR3aa: CATSRDPGAVNRVLTF
j_gene: TRBJ2-6
abundance: few
v_gene: TRBV15
d_gene: NA

CDR3nt: TGTGCCAGCAGCGTAGTAAGCGGGAGTACAGATACGCAGTATTTT
CDR3aa: CASSVVSGSTDTQYF
j_gene: TRBJ2-3
abundance: few
v_gene: TRBV9
d_gene: TRBD2

CDR3nt: TGTGCCAGCAGGAAGGAGCAGTTCTTC
CDR3aa: CASRKEQFF
j_gene: TRBJ2-1
abundance: many
v_gene: TRBV5-8
d_gene: NA

CDR3nt: TGTGCCAGCAGTGTCAGGGGGGAAAGCTATGGCTACACCTTC
CDR3aa: CASSVRGESYGYTF
j_gene: TRBJ1-2
abundance: NA
v_gene: TRBV6-1
d_gene: TRBD1

CDR3nt: TGTGCCAGCAGCCAAGCTGGTGGGACTGGGAATGAGCAGTTCTTC
CDR3aa: CASSQAGGTGNEQFF
j_gene: TRBJ2-1
abundance: NA
v_gene: TRBV3-1
d_gene: NA

CDR3nt: TGTGCCAGCAGCCAAGATGCAGAGCCGTACCAAGAGACCCAGTACTTC
CDR3aa: CASSQDAEPYQETQYF
j_gene: TRBJ2-5
abundance: many
v_gene: TRBV3-1
d_gene: NA

CDR3nt: TGTGCCAGCAGCTTGGACAGCAGGGGCTACACCTTC
CDR3aa: CASSLDSRGYTF
j_gene: TRBJ1-2
abundance: NA
v_gene: TRBV5-4
d_gene: NA

CDR3nt: TGTGCCAGCAGTGCTGACGAGGGGGCCGGCAATGAGCAGTTCTTC
CDR3aa: CASSADEGAGNEQFF
j_gene: TRBJ2-1
abundance: few
v_gene: TRBV6-4
d_gene: TRBD1

CDR3nt: TGTGCCAGCAGCCACATACTGGGACAGGGATCCTACGAGCAGTACTTC
CDR3aa: CASSHILGQGSYEQYF
j_gene: TRBJ2-7
abundance: NA
v_gene: TRBV11-1
d_gene: TRBD1

CDR3nt: TGTGCCAGCGCCACATACGAGCAGTACTTC
CDR3aa: CASATYEQYF
j_gene: TRBJ2-7
abundance: many
v_gene: TRBV6-1
d_gene: NA

CDR3nt: TGCAGTGCTAGAGACACTTGGGGCCTAGCGGGACCTCGGTACGAGCAGTACTTC
CDR3aa: CSARDTWGLAGPRYEQYF
j_gene: TRBJ2-7
abundance: few
v_gene: TRBV20-1
d_gene: TRBD2

CDR3nt: TGCGCCAGCGGTGTCGGGTCCCAGAATCAGCCCCAGCATTTT
CDR3aa: CASGVGSQNQPQHF
j_gene: TRBJ1-5
abundance: NA
v_gene: TRBV4-1
d_gene: NA

CDR3nt: TGTGCCAGCAGTCCCTCACGCAAGGGACTTACCTACGAGCAGTACTTC
CDR3aa: CASSPSRKGLTYEQYF
j_gene: TRBJ2-7
abundance: NA
v_gene: TRBV12-3/TRBV12-4
d_gene: NA

CDR3nt: TGCGCCAGCAGCTTTCATTATGAGGGAGAGACCCAGTACTTC
CDR3aa: CASSFHYEGETQYF
j_gene: TRBJ2-5
abundance: many
v_gene: TRBV5-1
d_gene: NA

CDR3nt: TGTGCCACCAGCAGAGATTTAGCAGAGCAAGAGACCCAGTACTTC
CDR3aa: CATSRDLAEQETQYF
j_gene: TRBJ2-5
abundance: few
v_gene: TRBV15
d_gene: NA

CDR3nt: TGTGCCACCAGCAGAGGAGTGGGTCAGCCCCAGCATTTT
CDR3aa: CATSRGVGQPQHF
j_gene: TRBJ1-5
abundance: NA
v_gene: TRBV15
d_gene: NA

CDR3nt: TGTGCCAGCAGTTACTCGAGGGACAGGGCATTGGCGCACACTGAAGCTTTCTTT
CDR3aa: CASSYSRDRALAHTEAFF
j_gene: TRBJ1-1
abundance: NA
v_gene: TRBV6-2/TRBV6-3
d_gene: TRBD1

CDR3nt: TGTGCCATCAGTGAGTCTCTTAGCGGGAGCACCGGGGAGCTGTTTTTT
CDR3aa: CAISESLSGSTGELFF
j_gene: TRBJ2-2
abundance: NA
v_gene: TRBV10-3
d_gene: TRBD2

CDR3nt: TGTGCCAGCAGCGTAGCTCTCAGGGACGGCCGTTTGTATTTT
CDR3aa: CASSVALRDGRLYF
j_gene: TRBJ2-3
abundance: many
v_gene: TRBV9
d_gene: NA

CDR3nt: TGCAGTGCTAGTACTAGCGGACCCTACAATGAGCAGTTCTTC
CDR3aa: CSASTSGPYNEQFF
j_gene: TRBJ2-1
abundance: many
v_gene: TRBV20-1
d_gene: TRBD2

CDR3nt: TGCGCCAGCAGCCAAGATCAAACTAACTATGGCTACACCTTC
CDR3aa: CASSQDQTNYGYTF
j_gene: TRBJ1-2
abundance: medium-sized
v_gene: TRBV4-1
d_gene: NA

CDR3nt: TGCAGCCCCCACCGCGCCACAGGGCCAGATACGCAGTATTTT
CDR3aa: CSPHRATGPDTQYF
j_gene: TRBJ2-3
abundance: many
v_gene: TRBV20-1
d_gene: NA

CDR3nt: TGTGCCAGCAGTTTACAGGAGGGACAGGGCTACAATGAGCAGTTCTTC
CDR3aa: CASSLQEGQGYNEQFF
j_gene: TRBJ2-1
abundance: many
v_gene: TRBV12-3/TRBV12-4
d_gene: TRBD1

CDR3nt: TGTGCCAGCAGAAAATCAACCTCCTATCAAAACTATGGCTACACCTTC
CDR3aa: CASRKSTSYQNYGYTF
j_gene: TRBJ1-2
abundance: many
v_gene: TRBV6-1
d_gene: NA

CDR3nt: TGCGCCAGCAGCTTGGGGGGGCAATCAGATACGCAGTATTTT
CDR3aa: CASSLGGQSDTQYF
j_gene: TRBJ2-3
abundance: many
v_gene: TRBV5-1
d_gene: NA

CDR3nt: TGTGCCAGCAGTATTGTTGGCACTGAAGCTTTCTTT
CDR3aa: CASSIVGTEAFF
j_gene: TRBJ1-1
abundance: many
v_gene: TRBV27
d_gene: NA

CDR3nt: TGTGCCAGCAGCGTGGGGGGTCACACAGATACGCAGTATTTT
CDR3aa: CASSVGGHTDTQYF
j_gene: TRBJ2-3
abundance: NA
v_gene: TRBV9
d_gene: NA

CDR3nt: TGTGCCAGCAGTTTACCCCCGGGACCCAGCTCCTACAATGAGCAGTTCTTC
CDR3aa: CASSLPPGPSSYNEQFF
j_gene: TRBJ2-1
abundance: NA
v_gene: TRBV12-3/TRBV12-4
d_gene: NA

CDR3nt: TGCAGTGCGGAGGCGGGGGAACTGAACACTGAAGCTTTCTTT
CDR3aa: CSAEAGELNTEAFF
j_gene: TRBJ1-1
abundance: NA
v_gene: TRBV20-1
d_gene: NA

CDR3nt: TGCAGTGCTAGAGATAGGCTAGCGGGGAACACCGGGGAGCTGTTTTTT
CDR3aa: CSARDRLAGNTGELFF
j_gene: TRBJ2-2
abundance: few
v_gene: TRBV20-1
d_gene: TRBD2

CDR3nt: TGTGCCACCAGTGATTTCCGGGCGACCTCGAACACCGGGGAGCTGTTTTTT
CDR3aa: CATSDFRATSNTGELFF
j_gene: TRBJ2-2
abundance: NA
v_gene: TRBV24-1
d_gene: NA

CDR3nt: TGTGCCAGCAGTGAACAGGACAGGATGGTCACAGATACGCAGTATTTT
CDR3aa: CASSEQDRMVTDTQYF
j_gene: TRBJ2-3
abundance: few
v_gene: TRBV6-1
d_gene: TRBD1

CDR3nt: TGTGCCAGCAGCGCCACTAGAGGGTCCACAGATACGCAGTATTTT
CDR3aa: CASSATRGSTDTQYF
j_gene: TRBJ2-3
abundance: many
v_gene: TRBV7-2
d_gene: NA

CDR3nt: TGTGCCAGCAGCTCCGTGGGACCCCAGCCCCAGCATTTT
CDR3aa: CASSSVGPQPQHF
j_gene: TRBJ1-5
abundance: many
v_gene: TRBV7-2
d_gene: NA

CDR3nt: TGTGCCAGCAGAGAGGGGCGGGGAAACGCCGGGGAGCTGTTTTTT
CDR3aa: CASREGRGNAGELFF
j_gene: TRBJ2-2
abundance: NA
v_gene: TRBV12-3/TRBV12-4
d_gene: NA

CDR3nt: TGTGCCATCAGTGAGTCGATACTCGGAGCGGGAGGGCCCCGGACAGATACGCAGTATTTT
CDR3aa: CAISESILGAGGPRTDTQYF
j_gene: TRBJ2-3
abundance: NA
v_gene: TRBV10-3
d_gene: TRBD2

CDR3nt: TGTGCCAGCAGCCGACCCCGGGGAGACAGCTCCTACGAGCAGTACTTC
CDR3aa: CASSRPRGDSSYEQYF
j_gene: TRBJ2-7
abundance: few
v_gene: TRBV7-6
d_gene: NA

CDR3nt: TGCAGTGCTAGAGCGAGACTAGCGAGTACCGGGGAGCTGTTTTTT
CDR3aa: CSARARLASTGELFF
j_gene: TRBJ2-2
abundance: many
v_gene: TRBV20-1
d_gene: TRBD2

CDR3nt: TGTGCCAGCAGCACACAGGGGCGTATTAGCAATCAGCCCCAGCATTTT
CDR3aa: CASSTQGRISNQPQHF
j_gene: TRBJ1-5
abundance: NA
v_gene: TRBV12-3/TRBV12-4
d_gene: TRBD1

CDR3nt: TGTGCCAGCAGTCCTCCCGGAATGCAGAAAAGGGAGTACTTC
CDR3aa: CASSPPGMQKREYF
j_gene: TRBJ2-7
abundance: few
v_gene: TRBV6-5
d_gene: NA